The clone carrying this TCR beta chain occurred a few times. The target antigen is unknown. The germline V gene encodes CDR1 SNHLY and CDR2 FYNNEI. CDR3 length: 13 residues. Trimming cost V 6 bases and J 4 bases, with 12 bases left between them. This record comes from a study of cytomegalovirus exposure and HLA in healthy donors. The PCR made use of 60 Vbeta and 13 Jbeta primers. The method was immunoSEQ multiplex PCR; TCRdb's version includes in-frame clones alone and lacks a portion of them. The sample holds approximately 73,000 clones, roughly 60% seen once. The study, taken as a whole, reports: Cytomegalovirus-associated TCR beta chains were listed, numbering approximately 150. Highly shared variants forming one cluster were likely a sequencing artifact. Association of about 17,000 TCR beta sequences with HLA alleles was found at 0.05 false discovery rate in a later analysis.

This TCR derives from a young man in good health and CMV-seropositive. J is TRBJ1-2 and V is TRBV2; unclear D gene. Sequencing used PBMCs. DNA of the CDR3: TGTGCCAGCAGGTCCCTAGGAGGCTATGGCTACACCTTC. It specifies CASRSLGGYGYTF.